This TCR beta chain was captured by sequencing in a study of T cell repertoires in cytomegalovirus infection. About the research overall: Recently identified HLA-C-restricted and well-studied HLA-B-restricted CMV epitopes were used. Public signatures in TCR beta pointed to CMV infection and matching HLA type.

Ten or more counts support this clonotype. Its matching antigen is unknown. TCRdb redid the calling of the reads with MiXCR, one entry per CDR3 protein. The repertoire holds approximately 910,000 distinct CDR3 sequences, with approximately 31% as singletons. Per germline, CDR1 SEHNR and CDR2 FQNEAQ (reference sequence). Losses at the gene ends were 7 bases for V and 8 bases for J; bases not matched to a gene: 5. The CDR3 length is 13 residues. Sequenced material: cultured CD8+ T cells from PBMCs, taken from culture after CMV antigen stimulation. This TCR was sampled from a human donor in good health (CMV status not recorded). Some clones in this sample may be carry-over from other donors' samples. The V gene is TRBV7-9, the J gene TRBJ1-2, with 12 positions matching TRBD1. The CDR3 DNA reads as TGTGCCAGCATCCCTGGGACAGGGGGCGGCTACACCTTC. Encoded protein: CASIPGTGGGYTF. The full variable domain, its missing parts supplied by reference TRBV7-9 and TRBJ1-2, is DTGVSQNPRHKITKRGQNVTFRCDPISEHNRLYWYRQTLGQGPEFLTYFQNEAQLEKSRLLSDRFSAERPKGSFSTLEIQRTEQGDSAMYLCASIPGTGGGYTFGSGTRLTVV.